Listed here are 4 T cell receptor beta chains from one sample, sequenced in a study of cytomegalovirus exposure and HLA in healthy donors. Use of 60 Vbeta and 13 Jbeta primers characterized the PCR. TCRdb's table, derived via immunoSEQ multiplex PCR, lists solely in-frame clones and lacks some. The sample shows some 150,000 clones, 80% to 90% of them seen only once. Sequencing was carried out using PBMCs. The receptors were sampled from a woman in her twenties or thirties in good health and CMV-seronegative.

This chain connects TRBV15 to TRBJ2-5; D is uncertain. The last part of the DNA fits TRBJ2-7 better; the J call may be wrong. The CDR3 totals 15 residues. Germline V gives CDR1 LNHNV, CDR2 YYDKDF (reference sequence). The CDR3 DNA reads TGTGCCACCAGCAGAGGGTTAAGACTCCGCTACGAGCAGTACTTC. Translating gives CATSRGLRLRYEQYF.

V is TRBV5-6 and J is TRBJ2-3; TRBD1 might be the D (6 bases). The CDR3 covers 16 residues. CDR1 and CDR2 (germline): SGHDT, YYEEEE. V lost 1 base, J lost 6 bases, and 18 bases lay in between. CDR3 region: CASSLPQPRGSDTQYF. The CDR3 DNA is TGTGCCAGCAGCTTGCCCCAGCCCAGGGGCTCGGATACGCAGTATTTT. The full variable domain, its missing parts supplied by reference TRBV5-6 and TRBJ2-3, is DAGVTQSPTHLIKTRGQQVTLRCSPKSGHDTVSWYQQALGQGPQFIFQYYEEEERQRGNFPDRFSGHQFPNYSSELNVNALLLGDSALYLCASSLPQPRGSDTQYFGPGTRLTVL.

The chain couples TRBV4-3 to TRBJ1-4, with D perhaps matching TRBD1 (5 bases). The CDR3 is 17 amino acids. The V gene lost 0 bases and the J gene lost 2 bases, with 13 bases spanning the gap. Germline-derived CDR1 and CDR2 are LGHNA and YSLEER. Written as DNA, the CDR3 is TGCGCCAGCAGCCAAGAAGGCAGGGTGGGGACTAATGAAAAACTGTTTTTT. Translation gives CASSQEGRVGTNEKLFF.

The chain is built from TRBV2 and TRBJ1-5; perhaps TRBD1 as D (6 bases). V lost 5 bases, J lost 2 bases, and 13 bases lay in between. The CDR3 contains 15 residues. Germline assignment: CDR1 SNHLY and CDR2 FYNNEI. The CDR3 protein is CASSQQGLGNQPQHF. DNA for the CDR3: TGTGCCAGCAGTCAACAGGGTTTAGGCAATCAGCCCCAGCATTTT.